This entry is about one TCR beta chain. Measured with immunoSEQ multiplex PCR; TCRdb has only the in-frame clones, and not every one. Of around 170,000 clones listed, 83% are singletons. These data originate in a study of blood T cell repertoires in COVID-19. CDR1 is LGHDT and CDR2 is YNNKEL in the germline V gene (reference sequence). The V end was cut by 4 bases, the J end by 2 bases, with 12 bases between. This CDR3 spans 14 amino acids. This TCR came from a woman aged 40 to 50 with acute or convalescent COVID-19. Sequenced input: peripheral blood. The rearrangement links TRBV3-1 (or the pseudogene TRBV3-2) to TRBJ2-7; tentative D call: TRBD2 (6 bases). CDR3 region: CASSPGTGPYEQYF. The CDR3, as DNA: TGTGCCAGCAGCCCAGGGACTGGCCCCTACGAGCAGTACTTC.